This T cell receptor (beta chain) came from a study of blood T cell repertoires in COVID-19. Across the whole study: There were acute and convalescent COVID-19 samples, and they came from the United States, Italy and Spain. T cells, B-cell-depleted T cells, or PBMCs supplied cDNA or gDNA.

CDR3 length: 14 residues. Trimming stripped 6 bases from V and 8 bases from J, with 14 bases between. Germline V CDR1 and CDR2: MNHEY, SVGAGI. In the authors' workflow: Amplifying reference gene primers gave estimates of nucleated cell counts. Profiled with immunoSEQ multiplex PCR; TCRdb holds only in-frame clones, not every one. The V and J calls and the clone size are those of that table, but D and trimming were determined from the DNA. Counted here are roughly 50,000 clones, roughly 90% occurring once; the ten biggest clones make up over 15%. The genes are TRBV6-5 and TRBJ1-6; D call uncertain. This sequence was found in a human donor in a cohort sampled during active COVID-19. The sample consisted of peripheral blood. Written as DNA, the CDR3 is TGTGCCAGCAGGAAACTGGCTCGGGATTCACCCCTCCACTTT. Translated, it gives CASRKLARDSPLHF.